This T cell receptor (beta chain) was recorded in a study of T cells in Graves' hyperthyroidism and ophthalmopathy. Study findings and constraints: Ophthalmopathy was predicted by the model a median of approximately 6 months ahead of onset.

TCR beta CDR3 sequences were amplified from RNA transcripts. HTBI primers were employed in a first-round RT-PCR of the TCR CDR3. TCRdb used MiXCR to reprocess the multiplex PCR reads, holding one entry per CDR3 protein. Among approximately 360,000 distinct CDR3 sequences listed, around 16% were seen once. This clonotype was detected many times. Its target is not known. Between the trimmed V and J ends, which lost 1 base and 4 bases, there was a span of 32 bases. CDR1 and CDR2 (germline): LGHNT, FRNRAP. CDR3 length: 22 amino acids. Patients having uncontrolled infection, another autoimmune disease, pregnancy or lactation were not included.

The sequencing sample was made of blood. The chain couples TRBV12-5 to TRBJ2-1; D might be TRBD1 (11 bases). This clonotype was obtained from a woman aged 18-29 years with Graves' hyperthyroidism that later progressed to Graves' ophthalmopathy. Written as DNA, the CDR3 is TGTGCTAGTGGTTTGGCCCGGAAGGGACAGGGGGGTGAGCGGGAGGGTTACAATGAGCAGTTCTTC. Translated, it gives CASGLARKGQGGEREGYNEQFF.